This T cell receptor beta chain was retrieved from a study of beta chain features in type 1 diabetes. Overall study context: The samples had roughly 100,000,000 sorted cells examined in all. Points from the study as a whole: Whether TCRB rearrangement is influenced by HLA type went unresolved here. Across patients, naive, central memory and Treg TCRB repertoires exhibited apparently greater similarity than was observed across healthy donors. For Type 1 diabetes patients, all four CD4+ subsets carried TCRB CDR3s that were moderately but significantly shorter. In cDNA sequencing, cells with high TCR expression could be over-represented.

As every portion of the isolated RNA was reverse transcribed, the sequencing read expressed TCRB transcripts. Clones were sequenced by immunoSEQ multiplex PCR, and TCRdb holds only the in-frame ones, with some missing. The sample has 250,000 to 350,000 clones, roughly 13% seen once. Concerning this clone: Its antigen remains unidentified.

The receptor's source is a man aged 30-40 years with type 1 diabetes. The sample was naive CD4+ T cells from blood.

The CDR3 sequence is CSFRGNTEAFF. CDR3 nucleotides: TGCAGTTTTCGGGGGAACACTGAAGCTTTCTTT. The V gene is TRBV20-1, the J gene TRBJ1-1, with D unclear. The CDR3 is 11 residues long. V was cut by 8 bases and J by 1 base, with 8 bases left in between. Germline V gene data show CDR1 as DFQATT and CDR2 as SNEGSKA (reference sequence).